This TCR beta chain was sequenced for a study of T cells in Graves' hyperthyroidism and ophthalmopathy. This clonotype was seen more than once but under ten times. What was amplified from RNA transcripts were TCR beta CDR3 regions. The TCR CDR3 first-round RT-PCR relied on the HTBI primer set. MiXCR, run by TCRdb on the multiplex PCR reads, gives a single entry per CDR3 protein. The data show more than 300,000 distinct CDR3 sequences, roughly 13% seen once. Trimming stripped 4 bases from V and 4 bases from J, with 19 bases between. CDR3 length: 16 amino acids. CDR1 and CDR2 (germline): SGHTA, FQGNSA. Aged 18 to 65, the patients had hyperthyroidism that was newly diagnosed and had lasted under 2 months.

Sample: blood. The chain carries TRBV7-2 and TRBJ2-5; a weak D match, TRBD2 (7 bases). This receptor was obtained from a woman between 18 and 29 years old with Graves' hyperthyroidism. The CDR3 bases are TGTGCCAGCAGCTGGGGATGGGGGGGGGCCGGAGAGACCCAGTACTTC. It yields the protein CASSWGWGGAGETQYF.